A selection of T cell receptor beta chains follows, all from one sample in a study of cytotoxic CD8 clonotypes in ibrutinib-treated CLL. Only in-frame clones appear in the TCRdb table, and some are missing; sequencing was by immunoSEQ multiplex PCR. Among approximately 350,000 clones listed, 60% to 80% were seen once. The sample here was PBMCs, taken after 36 months of ibrutinib treatment. These receptors were collected from a human donor with chronic lymphocytic leukemia. CDR3s include the opening cysteine and the closing phenylalanine or tryptophan. A D gene is named only where the DNA matches it firmly. Not all rows give a size; the values are once, few, many and, for expanded clones, a class.

TRBV19	once	-	TRBJ1-5	TGTGCCAGTAGCCCGGCCAAGGGTCATCAGCCCCAGCATTTT	CASSPAKGHQPQHF
TRBV10-2	-	-	TRBJ2-7	TGCGCCAGCAGTAAGGGGTGGTCATACGAGCAGTACTTC	CASSKGWSYEQYF
TRBV18	-	TRBD2	TRBJ2-3	TGTGCCAGCTCAACACGGACTAGCGGGACGGGCACAGATACGCAGTATTTT	CASSTRTSGTGTDTQYF
TRBV5-5	-	TRBD1	TRBJ1-2	TGTGCCAGCAGCTTAGACAGGGAGAAAAACTATGGCTACACCTTC	CASSLDREKNYGYTF
TRBV6-4	once	-	TRBJ1-2	TGTGCCAGCAGTGTTTTGCCAGGGTCTAACTATGGCTACACCTTC	CASSVLPGSNYGYTF
TRBV9	-	TRBD2	TRBJ2-1	TGTGCCAGCAGTGGGTCCCGACTGACTAGCGCGTACAATGAGCAGTTCTTC	CASSGSRLTSAYNEQFF
TRBV29-1	-	-	TRBJ2-3	TGCAGCGTCCAAAGGTCGGGCCTAGATACGCAGTATTTT	CSVQRSGLDTQYF
TRBV2	few	TRBD1	TRBJ2-7	TGTGCCAGCAACCGCCGGGACAGGGGGCTTGAGCAGTACTTC	CASNRRDRGLEQYF
TRBV6-6	-	-	TRBJ1-5	TGTGCCAGCAGCTACCCGGGGGTGTTGCATCAGCCCCAGCATTTT	CASSYPGVLHQPQHF
TRBV5-1	-	-	TRBJ2-1	TGCGCCAGCAGAGAGGACCAACAGGTTGAGCAGTTCTTC	CASREDQQVEQFF
TRBV7-8	few	TRBD1	TRBJ1-2	TGTGCCAGCAGCCCGGGGACAGACTATGGCTACACCTTC	CASSPGTDYGYTF
TRBV7-8	-	TRBD2	TRBJ2-7	TGTGCCAGCAGCCCGAGACTAGCGGGATACTCCTACGAGCAGTACTTC	CASSPRLAGYSYEQYF
TRBV20-1	-	-	TRBJ2-5	TGCAGTGCTTGGGATAAAGAGACCCAGTACTTC	CSAWDKETQYF
TRBV19	-	-	TRBJ1-2	TGTGCCAGTAGTATAGCGGCAGTGGCCGCTAACTATGGCTACACCTTC	CASSIAAVAANYGYTF
TRBV10-3	-	TRBD2	TRBJ2-5	TGTGCCATCAGTGTTCAGCGGGATCAGACCCAGTACTTC	CAISVQRDQTQYF
TRBV6-5	-	TRBD1	TRBJ1-1	TGTGCCAGCAGTTACGGGACAGGGGGAGGAAACACTGAAGCTTTCTTT	CASSYGTGGGNTEAFF
TRBV12-5	-	-	TRBJ1-2	TGTGCTAGTGGGGTTTTTCAGTTTAAAGCAGGGCCCCTTCGGTATGGCTACACCTTC	CASGVFQFKAGPLRYGYTF
TRBV7-6	-	-	TRBJ2-1	TGTGCCAGCAGCCCCGGGACGTACGGTGAGCAGTTCTTC	CASSPGTYGEQFF
TRBV10-3	-	-	TRBJ1-1	TGTGCCATCAGTGAAGGGAAAGCTGGGCGACGAGGCACTGAAGCTTTCTTT	CAISEGKAGRRGTEAFF
TRBV18	few	TRBD1	TRBJ2-7	TGTGCCAGCTCACCGTCGGGACAGGCCTACGAGCAGTACTTC	CASSPSGQAYEQYF
TRBV28	-	-	TRBJ1-2	TGTGCCAGCAGTTTGGGCAGACTCTATGGCTACACCTTC	CASSLGRLYGYTF
TRBV5-8	-	-	TRBJ2-4	TGTGCCAGCTCGACAGACCTAGCCAAAAACATTCAGTACTTC	CASSTDLAKNIQYF
TRBV19	-	-	TRBJ1-1	TGTGCCAGTAGTTTAGGGGTGGGGGTGAGGCTCAACACTGAAGCTTTCTTT	CASSLGVGVRLNTEAFF
TRBV5-5	-	TRBD1	TRBJ2-7	TGTGCCAGCAGCCCGCCCATCAGGGGGCGATCCTACGAGCAGTACTTC	CASSPPIRGRSYEQYF
TRBV5-1	-	-	TRBJ2-3	TGCGCCAGCAGCTGGAACAGGGCTAGCACAGATACGCAGTATTTT	CASSWNRASTDTQYF
TRBV6-5	few	-	TRBJ1-6	TGTGCCAGCAGGGAGGGCTATAATTCACCCCTCCACTTT	CASREGYNSPLHF
TRBV4-1	-	-	TRBJ2-7	TGCGCCAGCAGCCAAGTCCCAGGTTCGTCTTCATACGAGCAGTACTTC	CASSQVPGSSSYEQYF
TRBV4-3	-	-	TRBJ2-7	TGCGCCAGCAGTCCAGGTATCAGAACCTACGAGCAGTACTTC	CASSPGIRTYEQYF
TRBV2	-	-	TRBJ2-1	TGTGCCAGCAGAGGAGCTGACAATGAGCAGTTCTTC	CASRGADNEQFF
TRBV6-6	-	-	TRBJ2-5	TGTGCCAGCAGCAGAATCAGGCCCCTAGAAGAGACCCAGTACTTC	CASSRIRPLEETQYF
TRBV11-2	once	-	TRBJ2-7	TGTGCCAGCAGCTCCGCTCGACACCCGGTAAGCGAGCAGTACTTC	CASSSARHPVSEQYF
TRBV4-1	few	-	TRBJ2-3	TGCGCCAGCAGCCCGCCGGGCAATACAGATACGCAGTATTTT	CASSPPGNTDTQYF
TRBV7-2	few	-	TRBJ2-3	TGTGCCAGCAGCTCCCACCCAGATACGCAGTATTTT	CASSSHPDTQYF
TRBV18	-	TRBD2	TRBJ2-1	TGTGCCAGCTCACCACTATGGACTAGCGGGGGGGATGAGCAGTTCTTC	CASSPLWTSGGDEQFF
TRBV19	few	TRBD1	TRBJ1-2	TGTGCCAGTAGTTTAACAGGGGGCCCTGTCGGCTACACCTTC	CASSLTGGPVGYTF
TRBV9	-	-	TRBJ2-2	TGTGCCAGCAGCGGCAACACCGGGGAGCTGTTTTTT	CASSGNTGELFF
TRBV28	-	TRBD2	TRBJ2-7	TGTGCCAGCATTGGCGGGAGTCTTAATGGGTACGAGCAGTACTTC	CASIGGSLNGYEQYF
TRBV2	-	-	TRBJ1-2	TGTGCCAGCAGTGGCCAGGGGCGCGAGGACTACACCTTC	CASSGQGREDYTF
TRBV29-1	-	-	TRBJ2-7	TGCAGCGTTGGGGGCTCCACCTACGAGCAGTACTTC	CSVGGSTYEQYF
TRBV28	-	-	TRBJ1-5	TGTGCCAGCCGGTCGGGAATATCAGCGCCCCAGCATTTT	CASRSGISAPQHF
TRBV28	-	TRBD2	TRBJ2-5	TGTGCCAGCAGTTTCTTTAGCGGGATTCAAGAGACCCAGTACTTC	CASSFFSGIQETQYF
TRBV7-2	-	-	TRBJ1-3	TGTGCCAGCAGCATAATCGGGAGGCGCAGAAACACCATATATTTT	CASSIIGRRRNTIYF
TRBV6-5	-	-	TRBJ1-5	TGTGCCAGCAGGTTGACGGGAGCGATTCAGCCCCAGCATTTT	CASRLTGAIQPQHF
TRBV7-2	-	TRBD1	TRBJ1-2	TGTGCCAGCAGCTTGGACAGGGCTAATGGCTACACCTTC	CASSLDRANGYTF
TRBV7-9	-	TRBD1	TRBJ1-2	TGTGCCAGCAGCCCCGTCGACAGGGGTGGTGGCTACACCTTC	CASSPVDRGGGYTF
TRBV7-2	-	TRBD2	TRBJ2-7	TGTGCCAGCAGCTTAAATGTAGCCTGGACTAGCGGGAGTCGGGCAGTCCAGTACTTC	CASSLNVAWTSGSRAVQYF
TRBV7-9	-	TRBD1	TRBJ2-6	TGTGCCAGCAGCATTGGACAGGTTGACTCTGGGGCCAACGTCCTGACTTTC	CASSIGQVDSGANVLTF
TRBV6-1	-	TRBD1	TRBJ2-3	TGTGCCAGCAAACAGGGGGATACGCAGTATTTT	CASKQGDTQYF
TRBV2	-	-	TRBJ2-3	TGTGCCAGCAGTCTTGGAGGGGGTGGCACAGATACGCAGTATTTT	CASSLGGGGTDTQYF
TRBV12-5	-	-	TRBJ2-5	TGTGCTAGTGGTTTCTCCGCAGGGGCTGAGTACCAAGAGACCCAGTACTTC	CASGFSAGAEYQETQYF
TRBV4-1	-	-	TRBJ2-1	TGCGCCAGCAGCCCGACGGGACTCTCCTACAATGAGCAGTTCTTC	CASSPTGLSYNEQFF
TRBV21-1	-	-	TRBJ2-5	TGTGCCAGCAGCAAAGGGATCGGTGGAGAGACCCAGTACTTC	CASSKGIGGETQYF
TRBV11-3	few	-	TRBJ2-3	TGTGCCAGCAGCCTGCACAGGGTTGCAGATACGCAGTATTTT	CASSLHRVADTQYF
TRBV7-9	-	-	TRBJ2-3	TGTGCCAGCAGCTTTGGCCGGGACACAACAGATACGCAGTATTTT	CASSFGRDTTDTQYF
TRBV7-9	few	TRBD2	TRBJ2-1	TGTGCCAGCATAGTAGCGGGCGAGACCTACAATGAGCAGTTCTTC	CASIVAGETYNEQFF
TRBV27	-	-	TRBJ2-1	TGTGCCAGCAGTCACAGGGTTTCCCCATACAATGAGCAGTTCTTC	CASSHRVSPYNEQFF